Sequencing of this T cell receptor beta chain was carried out in a study of shared clonotypes between healthy human individuals. This clone was observed a handful of times. Different DNA sequences within this sample yield the same CDR3. Germline CDR1 is MNHNY and CDR2 is SVGAGI (reference sequence). The germline V and J ends were trimmed by 0 bases and 4 bases, with 13 bases remaining between them. The CDR3 loop spans 15 amino acids. Deep was the level at which the assay was run. Across several immunoSEQ plates, the genomic DNA of each subset was split evenly. Only in-frame clones appear in the TCRdb table, and some are missing; sequencing was by immunoSEQ multiplex PCR. The sample contains 850,000 to 1,100,000 clones, 60% to 80% of which appear only once.

The rearrangement links TRBV6-6 to TRBJ2-7; D is tentatively TRBD1 or TRBD2 (7 bases each). Sequencing was done on a sample of memory CD4+ T cells from PBMCs. As to subset: CD45RA-negative fraction. The sequence was obtained from a man younger than 30 in good health. Some clones in this sample may be carry-over from other donors' samples. The CDR3 here is CASSYSPQGGYEQYF. For the CDR3, the DNA is TGTGCCAGCAGTTACTCGCCCCAGGGGGGGTACGAGCAGTACTTC.